Following are 15 T cell receptor beta chains from one sample sequenced in a study of cytotoxic CD8 clonotypes in ibrutinib-treated CLL. Sequencing was performed with immunoSEQ multiplex PCR; in TCRdb, only in-frame clones are kept and a portion is missing. The data show 150,000 or so clones, with 80% seen just once and 6% to 9.5% held by the top ten. Sequencing used PBMCs, obtained after 36 months of ibrutinib treatment. These receptor sequences come from a human donor with chronic lymphocytic leukemia.

This clone showed up just once. The chain recombines TRBV18 with TRBJ2-3; 12 bases align to TRBD2. The CDR3 has 15 residues. Looked up from germline, CDR1 is KGHSH and CDR2 is LQKENI. The V segment lost 7 bases and the J segment 2 bases; nucleotides outside the gene matches: 4. CDR3 sequence: CASFRLAGDTDTQYF. CDR3 bases: TGTGCCAGCTTCAGACTAGCGGGGGACACAGATACGCAGTATTTT.

The CDR3 protein is CSVRALLGNTEAFF. DNA for the CDR3: TGCAGCGTCCGGGCCCTTTTGGGGAACACTGAAGCTTTCTTT. The chain employs TRBV29-1 and TRBJ1-1, with D unresolved. CDR1 SQVTM and CDR2 ANQGSEA come from the germline V gene. This CDR3 region has 14 residues. V was cut by 6 bases and J by 1 base, with 15 bases left in between.

The gene calls are TRBV4-1 and TRBJ2-6; D possibly corresponds to TRBD1 (5 bases). This CDR3 is built from 18 residues. From germline, CDR1 is MGHRA and CDR2 YSYEKL. The V gene lost 1 base and the J gene lost 0 bases, with 13 bases spanning the gap. The CDR3 nucleotides are TGCGCCAGCAGCCAAGCCGTGACAGTGAACTCTGGGGCCAACGTCCTGACTTTC. Encoded protein: CASSQAVTVNSGANVLTF.

The V and J genes are TRBV4-2 and TRBJ1-4; no definite D call. CDR1 LGHNA and CDR2 YNFKEQ come from the germline V gene. V was cut by 4 bases and J by 7 bases, with 16 bases left in between. This CDR3 has 15 residues. The CDR3 nucleotides read TGTGCCAGCAGCCCCTCCAGAGGTCCATTTGAAAAACTGTTTTTT. Residues: CASSPSRGPFEKLFF.

This chain joins TRBV18 and TRBJ2-7, with D maybe TRBD1 (6 bases). Trimming cost V 2 bases and J 2 bases, with 16 bases left between them. The germline V gene has CDR1 KGHSH and CDR2 LQKENI. The CDR3 loop spans 16 amino acids. CDR3 sequence (DNA): TGTGCCAGCTCACCAGGAGGACAGCAACCAACCTACGAGCAGTACTTC. Amino acids: CASSPGGQQPTYEQYF.

This sequence joins TRBV4-1 and TRBJ1-5; a weak D match, TRBD1 (5 bases). Per the germline V gene, CDR1 is MGHRA and CDR2 is YSYEKL. Trimming pared 11 bases from V and 0 bases from J, leaving 17 bases between. The length of the CDR3 is 15 residues. The CDR3: CAARTQINSNQPQHF. The CDR3 region has the DNA TGCGCCGCAAGGACACAGATTAATAGCAATCAGCCCCAGCATTTT.

This clone appeared a few times. The CDR3, as DNA: TGTGCCAGTAGTAGGACAGAGGTAAGGCCCACCTATGGCTACACCTTC. The encoded protein is CASSRTEVRPTYGYTF. V is TRBV19 and J is TRBJ1-2; a weak D match, TRBD1 (6 bases). The CDR3 sequence is 16 residues long. Germline values: CDR1 LNHDA, CDR2 SQIVND (reference sequence). V was pared by 4 bases and J by 4 bases, with 19 bases between.

The sample holds one count of this clone. This sequence joins TRBV7-9 and TRBJ2-1; D is uncertain. This CDR3 is 14 amino acids long. CDR1 is SEHNR, CDR2 FQNEAQ, per germline (reference sequence). Trimming left V 0 bases short and J 7 bases short, with 10 bases between. CDR3 in DNA: TGTGCCAGCAGCTTAGCGGTAGCATTAAATGAGCAGTTCTTC. Translating it yields CASSLAVALNEQFF.

The rearrangement uses TRBV7-8 and TRBJ1-3, with 7 bases lining up with TRBD1. Germline CDR1 is SGHVS and CDR2 is FQNEAQ. This CDR3 spans 16 amino acids. V lost 5 bases to trimming and J lost 3 bases; unmatched junction nucleotides: 10. The CDR3, as DNA: TGTGCCAGCAGCGCCACCGGGACAGCTCATGGAAACACCATATATTTT. The encoded protein is CASSATGTAHGNTIYF.

This clone has only a few counts. DNA of the CDR3: TGCAGCGTTGAAGCACAGATGAGGGCTTTCTTT. Amino acids: CSVEAQMRAFF. The rearrangement uses TRBV29-1 and TRBJ1-1; D call uncertain. Between the trimmed V and J ends, which lost 1 base and 11 bases, there was a span of 11 bases. The germline CDR1 and CDR2 sequences are SQVTM and ANQGSEA. The CDR3 totals 11 residues. Supplemented by reference TRBV29-1 and TRBJ1-1, the full variable domain reads SAVISQKPSRDICQRGTSLTIQCQVDSQVTMMFWYRQQPGQSLTLIATANQGSEATYESGFVIDKFPISRPNLTFSTLTVSNMSPEDSSIYLCSVEAQMRAFFGQGTRLTVV.

This clone occurred a few times. The V gene is TRBV2, the J gene TRBJ1-5; 8 bases are a match to TRBD1. From germline, CDR1 is SNHLY and CDR2 FYNNEI. CDR3 length: 14 residues. The ends lost 8 bases at V and 6 bases at J; junction bases unmatched: 9. CDR3 protein: CASELDRGAQPQHF. The CDR3 nucleotides read TGTGCCAGCGAGCTTGACAGGGGCGCTCAGCCCCAGCATTTT.

J is TRBJ1-4 and V is TRBV25-1; TRBD1 matches at 8 bases. From germline, CDR1 is MGHDK and CDR2 SYGVNS. The V segment lost 1 base and the J segment 3 bases; nucleotides outside the gene matches: 7. The CDR3 contains 17 residues. In DNA, the CDR3 is TGTGCCAGCAGTGAATCCGGCAGGGGGCCGGCTAATGAAAAACTGTTTTTT. This translates into CASSESGRGPANEKLFF.

The V call is TRBV5-1, the J call TRBJ2-2; 12 nucleotides match TRBD2. The germline V gene encodes CDR1 SGHRS and CDR2 YFSETQ. The CDR3 is 16 residues long. Trimming took 5 bases from V and 4 from J; bases not matched to a gene: 6. Written as DNA, the CDR3 is TGCGCCAGCAGATATACTAGCGGGAGGTTCACCGGGGAGCTGTTTTTT. Its protein is CASRYTSGRFTGELFF. The whole variable domain, filled in from reference TRBV5-1 and TRBJ2-2, reads KAGVTQTPRYLIKTRGQQVTLSCSPISGHRSVSWYQQTPGQGLQFLFEYFSETQRNKGNFPGRFSGRQFSNSRSEMNVSTLELGDSALYLCASRYTSGRFTGELFFGEGSRLTVL.

The V gene is TRBV4-2, the J gene TRBJ2-7; D uncertain. Trimming left V 3 bases short and J 2 bases short, with 8 bases between. The CDR3 loop spans 13 amino acids. Germline V gives CDR1 LGHNA, CDR2 YNFKEQ. The chain's CDR3 is CASSHRRTYEQYF. CDR3 nucleotides: TGTGCCAGCAGCCACCGTCGGACCTACGAGCAGTACTTC.

The chain employs TRBV19 and TRBJ2-3; the D call may be TRBD1 or TRBD2 (5 bases each). CDR1 and CDR2 (germline): LNHDA, SQIVND (reference sequence). Trimming left V 4 bases short and J 0 bases short, with 11 bases between. The CDR3 covers 15 residues. This CDR3 reads CASSTTGPSTDTQYF. In DNA, the CDR3 is TGTGCCAGTAGTACCACGGGACCCAGCACAGATACGCAGTATTTT. Looking up the rest from reference TRBV19 and TRBJ2-3 gives the full variable domain: DGGITQSPKYLFRKEGQNVTLSCEQNLNHDAMYWYRQDPGQGLRLIYYSQIVNDFQKGDIAEGYSVSREKKESFPLTVTSAQKNPTAFYLCASSTTGPSTDTQYFGPGTRLTVL.